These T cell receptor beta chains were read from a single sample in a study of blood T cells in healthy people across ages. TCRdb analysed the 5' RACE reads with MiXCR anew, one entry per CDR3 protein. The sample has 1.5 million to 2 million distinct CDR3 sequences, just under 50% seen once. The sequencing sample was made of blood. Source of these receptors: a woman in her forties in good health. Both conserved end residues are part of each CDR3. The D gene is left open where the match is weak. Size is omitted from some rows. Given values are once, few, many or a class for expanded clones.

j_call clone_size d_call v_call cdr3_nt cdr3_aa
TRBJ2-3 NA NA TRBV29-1 TGCAGCGTTCCTGGGCCGCGCACAGATACGCAGTATTTT CSVPGPRTDTQYF
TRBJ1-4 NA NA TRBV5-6 TGTGCCAGCAGCTTGGGTCCGGTTACCATCTCCGGGACCGAGACGGGAGAAAAACTGTTTTTT CASSLGPVTISGTETGEKLFF
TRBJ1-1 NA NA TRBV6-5 TGTGCCAGCACCCACAGGGTGGGGAACACTGAAGCTTTCTTT CASTHRVGNTEAFF
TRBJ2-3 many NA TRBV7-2 TGTGCCAGCAGCTTAGATGTAGATACGCAGTATTTT CASSLDVDTQYF
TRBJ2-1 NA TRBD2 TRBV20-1 TGCAGTGCTAGAGGAGGGCGGGGGGCTGATAGCTCCTACAATGAGCAGTTCTTC CSARGGRGADSSYNEQFF
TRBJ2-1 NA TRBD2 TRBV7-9 TGTGCCAGCAGCGACCTAGCGGGGGGCTTCAATGAGCAGTTCTTC CASSDLAGGFNEQFF
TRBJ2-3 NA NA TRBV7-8 TGTGCCAGCAGCTTAGAGCTGGGACCCACAGATACGCAGTATTTT CASSLELGPTDTQYF
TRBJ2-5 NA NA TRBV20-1 TGCAGTGCTCAACGACCAGGGGAGGCCCCCCGCGGAAAAGAGACCCAGTACTTC CSAQRPGEAPRGKETQYF
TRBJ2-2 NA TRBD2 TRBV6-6 TGTGCCAGCAGTTCTACTAGCGGGGGGGCTTTGTCCGGGGAGCTGTTTTTT CASSSTSGGALSGELFF
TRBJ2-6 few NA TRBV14 TGTGCCAGCAGCCAACCCAGGTTCTCTGGGGCCAACGTCCTGACTTTC CASSQPRFSGANVLTF
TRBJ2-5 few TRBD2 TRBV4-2 TGTGCCAGCAGCCAAGGGGGACTAGCGGGGCACGAGACCCAGTACTTC CASSQGGLAGHETQYF